A single sample is the source of the 21 T cell receptor beta chains below, sequenced in a study of blood T cell repertoires in COVID-19. The data were produced by immunoSEQ multiplex PCR, yet TCRdb's version contains in-frame clones alone and is incomplete. The repertoire holds about 140,000 clones, with 84% as singletons. Specimen: PBMCs or T cells enriched from blood (not recorded which). The source is a woman in her fifties or sixties with acute COVID-19.

The rearrangement links TRBV27 to TRBJ1-2; 8 positions agree with TRBD1. CDR3 length: 13 amino acids. Per germline, CDR1 MNHEY and CDR2 SMNVEV (reference sequence). The V segment lost 8 bases and the J segment 5 bases; nucleotides outside the gene matches: 7. The CDR3 DNA follows: TGTGCCAGCTGGGGGACAGGAGGGTATGGCTACACCTTC. This codes for CASWGTGGYGYTF.

The genes are TRBV6-2 or TRBV6-3 and TRBJ2-3, with a tentative D call TRBD2 (5 bases). Trimming left V 4 bases short and J 1 base short, with 9 bases between. This CDR3 has 14 amino acids. The germline V gene has CDR1 MNHEY and CDR2 SVGEGT. The CDR3: CASSSSRGTDTQYF. CDR3 in DNA: TGTGCCAGCAGTTCTAGCCGCGGCACAGATACGCAGTATTTT.

The chain employs TRBV5-1 and TRBJ1-2, with D possibly matching TRBD1 (5 bases). Germline values: CDR1 SGHRS, CDR2 YFSETQ. Trimming shortened V by 0 bases and J by 0 bases, and 9 bases separated the two germline ends. The CDR3 contains 15 residues. CDR3 residues: CASSLGAGSNYGYTF. CDR3 bases: TGCGCCAGCAGCTTGGGGGCAGGGTCTAACTATGGCTACACCTTC.

V is TRBV4-2 and J is TRBJ2-7; TRBD2 agrees at 9 bases. Germline CDR1 reads LGHNA; CDR2 reads YNFKEQ. The CDR3 consists of 18 residues. V lost 4 bases and J lost 4; bases outside the gene matches: 17. The CDR3 here is CASSLPTPPSGIPYEQYF. CDR3 in DNA: TGTGCCAGCAGCCTCCCTACCCCCCCTAGCGGGATACCTTACGAGCAGTACTTC.

This clone was seen a single time. The genes are TRBV30 and TRBJ1-2; D remains unclear. The CDR3 spans 11 residues. Germline V gene sequence: CDR1 GTSNPN, CDR2 SVGIG (reference sequence). The germline V and J ends were trimmed by 7 bases and 8 bases, with 14 bases remaining between them. CDR3 sequence reads: CASGGSLGYTF. CDR3 coding DNA: TGTGCCTCCGGAGGGTCTCTCGGCTACACCTTC.

V is TRBV19 and J is TRBJ2-5, with no clear D. Germline V CDR1 and CDR2: LNHDA, SQIVND (reference sequence). This CDR3 comprises 15 residues. V lost 4 bases, J lost 5 bases, and 17 bases lay in between. CDR3 in amino acids: CASSKPRGISETQYF. CDR3 DNA sequence: TGTGCCAGTAGTAAGCCCCGCGGCATCTCCGAGACCCAGTACTTC.

J is TRBJ2-2 and V is TRBV5-1, with 14 nucleotides matching TRBD2. The V segment lost 6 bases and the J segment 4 bases; nucleotides outside the gene matches: 14. CDR3 length equals 19 residues. Per germline, CDR1 SGHRS and CDR2 YFSETQ. The DNA for the CDR3 is TGCGCCAGCACCACGCCCGGGACTAGCGGGAGTTCCGGCACCGGGGAGCTGTTTTTT. Amino acid sequence: CASTTPGTSGSSGTGELFF.

The gene calls are TRBV18 and TRBJ1-1; weak D call: TRBD1 (5 bases). This CDR3 has 17 residues. V lost 1 base and J lost 4, with 19 bases in between. Germline-derived CDR1 and CDR2 are KGHSH and LQKENI. CDR3 protein: CASSPRELGGESTEAFF. As DNA, the CDR3 is TGTGCCAGCTCACCACGGGAGTTGGGGGGGGAGAGCACTGAAGCTTTCTTT.

The chain is built from TRBV2 and TRBJ1-5; D ambiguous. CDR3 size: 14 residues. Germline V CDR1 and CDR2: SNHLY, FYNNEI. Trimming removed 3 bases at V and 0 bases at J, with 6 bases between. CDR3 amino acids: CASSDPGSNQPQHF. DNA for the CDR3: TGTGCCAGCAGTGACCCGGGTAGCAATCAGCCCCAGCATTTT.

The chain joins TRBV4-3 to TRBJ2-7; 12 bases match TRBD2. Germline lookup yields CDR1 LGHNA and CDR2 YSLEER. V lost 4 bases and J lost 5; bases outside the gene matches: 6. The CDR3 totals 15 residues. The CDR3, as DNA: TGCGCCAGCAGCCCGCAGACTAGCGGGAGAAACGAGCAGTACTTC. As protein: CASSPQTSGRNEQYF.

The V call is TRBV6-2 or TRBV6-3, the J call TRBJ2-5; D gene ambiguous. V lost 5 bases to trimming and J lost 4 bases, with 17 bases between them. CDR1 and CDR2 (germline): MNHEY, SVGEGT. This CDR3 has 15 residues. In DNA form, the CDR3 reads TGTGCCAGCAGTCGCGGCCCTTCGGTTCCAGAGACCCAGTACTTC. It is translated as CASSRGPSVPETQYF.

The CDR3 sequence is CASSLGTGKRGYTF. The DNA for the CDR3 is TGTGCCAGCAGCTTAGGGACAGGGAAGCGAGGCTACACCTTC. The V and J genes are TRBV11-2 and TRBJ1-2; TRBD1 matches 8 bases. The CDR3 has 14 residues. Germline CDR1 SGHAT, CDR2 FQNNGV. Germline trimming cut 1 base from V and 8 bases from J; bases unmatched to any gene: 6.

This chain joins TRBV5-4 and TRBJ1-3; D not certain. The CDR3 covers 15 residues. Germline V lookup: CDR1 SGHNT, CDR2 YYREEE (reference sequence). V lost 4 bases, J lost 0 bases, and 11 bases lay in between. The DNA of the CDR3 is TGTGCCAGCAGCGCTCTCGGGGACTCTGGAAACACCATATATTTT. It codes for CASSALGDSGNTIYF.

The chain joins TRBV5-4 to TRBJ2-1; 11 nucleotides align to TRBD2. CDR3 length: 15 residues. With 4 bases clipped from V and 4 bases from J, the junction kept 4 bases outside the gene matches. Germline CDR1 is SGHNT and CDR2 is YYREEE (reference sequence). The CDR3 region has the DNA TGTGCCAGCAGCCCACTAGCGGGAGATTACAATGAGCAGTTCTTC. Its translation is CASSPLAGDYNEQFF.

V and J are TRBV2 and TRBJ2-6, with D uncertain. V dropped 6 bases and J dropped 2 bases, with 11 bases sitting between them. This CDR3 is 15 amino acids long. Germline V gene data show CDR1 as SNHLY and CDR2 as FYNNEI. The CDR3 sequence: CASRSQGAGANVLTF. CDR3 DNA sequence: TGTGCCAGCAGGAGCCAAGGAGCTGGGGCCAACGTCCTGACTTTC.

The chain is built from TRBV7-9 and TRBJ1-2, with D perhaps matching TRBD1 (5 bases). V was clipped by 3 bases and J by 10 bases, with 9 bases between them. The CDR3 length is 11 residues. Looked up from germline, CDR1 is SEHNR and CDR2 is FQNEAQ (reference sequence). The CDR3 DNA follows: TGTGCCAGCAGCTTTCAGGGCGCCTACACCTTC. Translated: CASSFQGAYTF. Together with reference TRBV7-9 and TRBJ1-2, the CDR3 gives the full variable domain: DTGVSQNPRHKITKRGQNVTFRCDPISEHNRLYWYRQTLGQGPEFLTYFQNEAQLEKSRLLSDRFSAERPKGSFSTLEIQRTEQGDSAMYLCASSFQGAYTFGSGTRLTVV.

This clone appeared a few times. V usage is TRBV25-1 and J usage is TRBJ1-4; perhaps TRBD1 as D (6 bases). This CDR3 has 14 residues. With 9 bases removed from V and 6 bases from J, the gap between germline ends came to 17 bases. Germline CDR1 reads MGHDK; CDR2 reads SYGVNS. The DNA for the CDR3 is TGTGCCAGTGACGAGGGGACACTCTATGAAAAACTGTTTTTT. Protein: CASDEGTLYEKLFF.

This sequence joins TRBV5-1 and TRBJ2-5; TRBD2 is a possible D gene (6 bases). Trimming cost V 5 bases and J 1 base, with 12 bases left between them. This CDR3 comprises 14 residues. Per germline, CDR1 SGHRS and CDR2 YFSETQ. The DNA for the CDR3 is TGCGCCAGCAGGCCCGGGAGTGCCCAAGAGACCCAGTACTTC. Translating it yields CASRPGSAQETQYF.

The chain has TRBV2 and TRBJ1-6, with D perhaps matching TRBD1 (5 bases). V was shortened by 2 bases and J by 6 bases, with 5 bases between the two germline ends. Germline V CDR1 and CDR2: SNHLY, FYNNEI. This CDR3 region has 13 residues. As DNA, the CDR3 is TGTGCCAGCAGTGAACAGGGTAATTCACCCCTCCACTTT. Residues: CASSEQGNSPLHF.

This clone occurred a few times. The V gene is TRBV25-1, the J gene TRBJ2-7; a weak D match, TRBD2 (6 bases). This CDR3 has 13 amino acids. CDR1 and CDR2 from the germline V gene are MGHDK and SYGVNS. The germline V and J ends were trimmed by 7 bases and 3 bases, with 13 bases remaining between them. The CDR3 DNA reads as TGTGCCAGCATCAGTAGCGGAAACTACGAGCAGTACTTC. It translates to CASISSGNYEQYF.

The J gene is TRBJ2-7, the V gene TRBV7-9; D perhaps matches TRBD1 (6 bases). Trimming shortened V by 5 bases and J by 0 bases, and 17 bases separated the two germline ends. Germline V gene data show CDR1 as SEHNR and CDR2 as FQNEAQ (reference sequence). This CDR3 comprises 16 residues. CDR3 nucleotide sequence: TGTGCCAGCAGCCCTATACAGGGACCGGACTCCTACGAGCAGTACTTC. Its protein is CASSPIQGPDSYEQYF.